This T cell receptor (beta chain) was captured by sequencing in a study of technical replicates of blood from a handful of donors. Profiling relied on immunoSEQ multiplex PCR, and the TCRdb table lists in-frame clones only, not all of them. The sample has 80,000 or so clones; about 97% are singletons. J lost 3 bases, V lost 5 bases, and 9 bases had no gene match. CDR1 SQVTM and CDR2 ANQGSEA come from the germline V gene. The CDR3 spans 15 residues. The receptor comes from a human donor in good health. The V call is TRBV29-1, the J call TRBJ1-1; 10 positions agree with TRBD1. Sequencing was carried out using T cells isolated from PBMCs. Here the CDR3 reads CSVSGTGVVYTEAFF. The CDR3 DNA reads as TGCAGCGTTTCCGGGACAGGGGTTGTCTACACTGAAGCTTTCTTT.